A single TCR beta chain is shown here with its context. The antigen remains unidentified. Produced via immunoSEQ multiplex PCR; TCRdb's table is partial and in-frame only. The table shows about 60,000 clones, with 80% to 90% occurring only once. Trimming took off 2 bases at V and 3 bases at J, with 14 bases between the two ends. Germline CDR1 and CDR2: SGHTA and FQGNSA. The CDR3 has 15 residues. This entry is derived from a study of OX40 agonist ivuxolimab in advanced cancers. Findings and caveats of the study: Compared with CD4+, CD8+ T cells on average had more expanded clones. Both blood CD4+ and CD8+ T cells showed clonal growth by week 6 at 0.1 to 3.0 mg/kg.

Sequences were derived from CD4+ or CD8+ T cells sorted from blood, sampled in a trial of the OX40 agonist ivuxolimab. This receptor was taken from an adult with an advanced solid tumor such as melanoma, head and neck, liver or kidney cancer. This chain uses TRBV7-2 with TRBJ2-7; D is uncertain. The CDR3 region has the DNA TGTGCCAGCAGCTTAAACCTTGGGCAGAACTACGAGCAGTACTTC. This sequence encodes CASSLNLGQNYEQYF.